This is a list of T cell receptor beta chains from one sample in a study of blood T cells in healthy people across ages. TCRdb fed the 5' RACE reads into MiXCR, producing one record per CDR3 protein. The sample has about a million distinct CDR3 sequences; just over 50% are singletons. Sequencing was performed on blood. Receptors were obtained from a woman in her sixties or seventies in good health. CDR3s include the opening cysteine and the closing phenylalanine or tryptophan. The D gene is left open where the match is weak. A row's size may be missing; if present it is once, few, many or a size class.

DNA: TGCGCCAGCAGCCGAAAGGGTTCCGAAGGGGAGACCCAGTACTTC
CDR3: CASSRKGSEGETQYF
V: TRBV4-1
D: -
size: few
length: 15
J: TRBJ2-5

DNA: TGTGCCAGCACCCCGGGAGGGTGGGGCTACACCTTC
CDR3: CASTPGGWGYTF
V: TRBV28
D: -
size: few
length: 12
J: TRBJ1-2

DNA: TGTGCCAGCAGCTTAACGGGACAGCCAGGGGGGTCCTATGGCTACACCTTC
CDR3: CASSLTGQPGGSYGYTF
V: TRBV7-3
D: TRBD1
size: few
length: 17
J: TRBJ1-2

DNA: TGTGCCAGCAGTTTGCCCGACAGGACCGGGGGGCAGTACTTC
CDR3: CASSLPDRTGGQYF
V: TRBV12-3/TRBV12-4
D: -
size: -
length: 14
J: TRBJ2-5

DNA: TGTGCCAGCAGCCAACTAGCGGGAGAGGAGACCCAGTACTTC
CDR3: CASSQLAGEETQYF
V: TRBV3-1
D: TRBD2
size: -
length: 14
J: TRBJ2-5

DNA: TGTGCCAGCAGCCCCGGACGAGCGGGTGCCTACGAGCAGTACTTC
CDR3: CASSPGRAGAYEQYF
V: TRBV9
D: -
size: -
length: 15
J: TRBJ2-7

DNA: TGTGCCAGCAGCTCACTAGCCGGGACAAATCAGCCCCAGCATTTT
CDR3: CASSSLAGTNQPQHF
V: TRBV7-2
D: -
size: -
length: 15
J: TRBJ1-5

DNA: TGCAGACCTACCGGGACTAGCGGGAGGGCAGATACGCAGTATTTT
CDR3: CRPTGTSGRADTQYF
V: TRBV20-1
D: TRBD2
size: -
length: 15
J: TRBJ2-3

DNA: TGCGCCAGCAGCTTCGCGGAGACCTACAATGAGCAGTTCTTC
CDR3: CASSFAETYNEQFF
V: TRBV5-1
D: -
size: -
length: 14
J: TRBJ2-1

DNA: TGTGCCAGCAGCTGGGCTTTAGATACGCAGTATTTT
CDR3: CASSWALDTQYF
V: TRBV7-2
D: -
size: -
length: 12
J: TRBJ2-3

DNA: TGTGCCAGCAGTTACTCACCAGGTTTCTATGGCTACACCTTC
CDR3: CASSYSPGFYGYTF
V: TRBV6-5
D: -
size: -
length: 14
J: TRBJ1-2

DNA: TGTGCCAGCTCCCCGACTCCTCTAGGGTTTGAGTACGAGCAGTACTTC
CDR3: CASSPTPLGFEYEQYF
V: TRBV18
D: -
size: -
length: 16
J: TRBJ2-7

DNA: TGTGCCAGCAGCCCCAGCGGGACTTATGGCTACACCTTC
CDR3: CASSPSGTYGYTF
V: TRBV6-5
D: -
size: few
length: 13
J: TRBJ1-2

DNA: TGTGCCAGCAGCATACTCCCTAATACGCAGTATTTT
CDR3: CASSILPNTQYF
V: TRBV7-2
D: -
size: -
length: 12
J: TRBJ2-3

DNA: TGTGCCAGCAGCGTAAGCGTCTCTGGGGCCAACGTCCTGACTTTC
CDR3: CASSVSVSGANVLTF
V: TRBV9
D: -
size: -
length: 15
J: TRBJ2-6

DNA: TGTGCCTGGAGTGCTGCACAAGGACTCTCCTACGAGCAGTACTTC
CDR3: CAWSAAQGLSYEQYF
V: TRBV30
D: -
size: -
length: 15
J: TRBJ2-7

DNA: TGTGCCAGCAGCAAAGTTCTTAGCGTGGTAAACGAGCAGTACTTC
CDR3: CASSKVLSVVNEQYF
V: TRBV21-1
D: -
size: once
length: 15
J: TRBJ2-7

DNA: TGTGCCAGCAGCCAACTCGGGACAGGTCTCTCTGGGGCCAACGTCCTGACTTTC
CDR3: CASSQLGTGLSGANVLTF
V: TRBV6-2/TRBV6-3
D: TRBD1
size: few
length: 18
J: TRBJ2-6

DNA: TGTGCCAGCAGTTACGGTTCAAGCGGGAGCTACGAGCAGTACTTC
CDR3: CASSYGSSGSYEQYF
V: TRBV6-5
D: TRBD2
size: -
length: 15
J: TRBJ2-7

DNA: TGTGCCAGCAGCCCTTCACAGGCAACTAATGAAAAACTGTTTTTT
CDR3: CASSPSQATNEKLFF
V: TRBV7-2
D: -
size: -
length: 15
J: TRBJ1-4

DNA: TGCGCCAGCAGCTTGGGGGCGGGAAACTACGAGCAGTACTTC
CDR3: CASSLGAGNYEQYF
V: TRBV5-1
D: -
size: few
length: 14
J: TRBJ2-7

DNA: TGTGCCAGCAACCGGGACAGCCTTGATAATTCACCCCTCCACTTT
CDR3: CASNRDSLDNSPLHF
V: TRBV9
D: TRBD1
size: -
length: 15
J: TRBJ1-6

DNA: TGTGCCAGCAGCTTGGCGGCGGCCAAAGGAGAGCAGTACTTC
CDR3: CASSLAAAKGEQYF
V: TRBV5-6
D: -
size: once
length: 14
J: TRBJ2-7

DNA: TGCGCCAGCAGCTCGCTGACTAGCGGGGGTTTTGAGCAGTACTTC
CDR3: CASSSLTSGGFEQYF
V: TRBV5-1
D: TRBD2
size: few
length: 15
J: TRBJ2-7

DNA: TGCGCCAGCAGTCGAGGACAGGGGGCAATCTATGGCTACACCTTC
CDR3: CASSRGQGAIYGYTF
V: TRBV4-1
D: TRBD1
size: few
length: 15
J: TRBJ1-2

DNA: TGTGCCAGCTGGGAGGGCTCCACAGATACGCAGTATTTT
CDR3: CASWEGSTDTQYF
V: TRBV25-1
D: TRBD2
size: -
length: 13
J: TRBJ2-3

DNA: TGTGCCGCGATGGGTAGTAACTATGGCTACACCTTC
CDR3: CAAMGSNYGYTF
V: TRBV25-1
D: -
size: -
length: 12
J: TRBJ1-2

DNA: TGCGCCAGCAGCCAAGATAGCACTCTACTAGCGGACACAGATACGCAGTATTTT
CDR3: CASSQDSTLLADTDTQYF
V: TRBV4-3
D: TRBD2
size: few
length: 18
J: TRBJ2-3

DNA: TGCAGCGCCTTTGATGTAGGGGGCGCGCGGATGGAAGCTTTCTTT
CDR3: CSAFDVGGARMEAFF
V: TRBV29-1
D: TRBD1
size: -
length: 15
J: TRBJ1-1

DNA: TGTGCCAGCAGTTTATTGTTTTCGGTCAGGGCTCCCTACGAGCAGTACTTC
CDR3: CASSLLFSVRAPYEQYF
V: TRBV27
D: -
size: few
length: 17
J: TRBJ2-7

DNA: TGTGCCAGCATTGCCCCCGCTAGGAATGAGCAGTTCTTC
CDR3: CASIAPARNEQFF
V: TRBV12-3/TRBV12-4
D: -
size: few
length: 13
J: TRBJ2-1

DNA: TGTGCCAGCAGCCCCACGGCCGGGACAGTTAACTATGGCTACACCTTC
CDR3: CASSPTAGTVNYGYTF
V: TRBV7-9
D: TRBD1
size: once
length: 16
J: TRBJ1-2

DNA: TGTGCCAGCACAGCAGGGGTTGGCTACACCTTC
CDR3: CASTAGVGYTF
V: TRBV7-9
D: -
size: few
length: 11
J: TRBJ1-2

DNA: TGTGCCATCAGTGGGTATGACAGGGTGGGCTCCTACGAGCAGTACTTC
CDR3: CAISGYDRVGSYEQYF
V: TRBV10-3
D: TRBD1
size: -
length: 16
J: TRBJ2-7

DNA: TGTGCCAGCAGCTTCGGCGGACCGACCTCGGGCGAGCAGTACTTC
CDR3: CASSFGGPTSGEQYF
V: TRBV13
D: -
size: -
length: 15
J: TRBJ2-7

DNA: TGTGCCAGCAGTGAACCGGACAAGGGGTTGGGGCCCCAGCATTTT
CDR3: CASSEPDKGLGPQHF
V: TRBV25-1
D: -
size: -
length: 15
J: TRBJ1-5

DNA: TGTGCCAGCAGCTTGGCGATAGCGGGTTACTACAATGAGCAGTTCTTC
CDR3: CASSLAIAGYYNEQFF
V: TRBV7-2
D: TRBD2
size: -
length: 16
J: TRBJ2-1

DNA: TGTGCCAGCAGGCGGCTAGCGGGAGAATCGGACATTCAGTACTTC
CDR3: CASRRLAGESDIQYF
V: TRBV7-9
D: TRBD2
size: few
length: 15
J: TRBJ2-4

DNA: TGTGCCAGCAGCCCCACATTAGGTGGGTGGGAGACCCAGTACTTC
CDR3: CASSPTLGGWETQYF
V: TRBV27
D: -
size: -
length: 15
J: TRBJ2-5

DNA: TGTGCCAGCAGCGTTTCACCCGGGATGAACACTGAAGCTTTCTTT
CDR3: CASSVSPGMNTEAFF
V: TRBV9
D: -
size: -
length: 15
J: TRBJ1-1

DNA: TGTGCCAGCAGTCCGCGACAGGGGGGACTTGAACACTGGGAAGCTTTCTTT
CDR3: CASSPRQGGLEHWEAFF
V: TRBV27
D: TRBD1
size: -
length: 17
J: TRBJ1-1

DNA: TGCGCTAGTGGTTTTATCGCGACAGGATACAATGAGCAGTTCTTC
CDR3: CASGFIATGYNEQFF
V: TRBV12-5
D: -
size: -
length: 15
J: TRBJ2-1

DNA: TGTGCCAGCAGGCCCCTAGGGTCGGGGGGGAACACTGAAGCTTTCTTT
CDR3: CASRPLGSGGNTEAFF
V: TRBV12-3/TRBV12-4
D: -
size: once
length: 16
J: TRBJ1-1

DNA: TGCAGCGTTGAAGAAGGGTACGAGACCCAGTACTTC
CDR3: CSVEEGYETQYF
V: TRBV29-1
D: -
size: few
length: 12
J: TRBJ2-5

DNA: TGCAGTGCTAGTGGATTGGGATCCAACGCACCAAAAGGCCATAAACCTAGCACAGATACGCAGTATTTT
CDR3: CSASGLGSNAPKGHKPSTDTQYF
V: TRBV20-1
D: -
size: -
length: 23
J: TRBJ2-3

DNA: TGTGCCAGCATCCGCGGGGAGGGAGATGGCTACACCTTC
CDR3: CASIRGEGDGYTF
V: TRBV2
D: -
size: -
length: 13
J: TRBJ1-2

DNA: TGTGCCAGCAGTTTAATCCCTATCGCAAGGCAGGGGGGCGGACAAGAGACCCAGTACTTC
CDR3: CASSLIPIARQGGGQETQYF
V: TRBV27
D: -
size: -
length: 20
J: TRBJ2-5

DNA: TGTGCCAGCAGTTTCCGGACAGGAGGAGATACGCAGTATTTT
CDR3: CASSFRTGGDTQYF
V: TRBV28
D: TRBD1
size: -
length: 14
J: TRBJ2-3

DNA: TGTGCCAGCAGTGCAACAGCGGCCGGCGAGCAGTACTTC
CDR3: CASSATAAGEQYF
V: TRBV27
D: -
size: -
length: 13
J: TRBJ2-7

DNA: TGCAGTGCTAGACCGGGACAATCCACAGATACGCAGTATTTT
CDR3: CSARPGQSTDTQYF
V: TRBV20-1
D: -
size: few
length: 14
J: TRBJ2-3

DNA: TGTGCCAGCAGTGAATTTTCGGATCAGCCCCAGCATTTT
CDR3: CASSEFSDQPQHF
V: TRBV2
D: -
size: few
length: 13
J: TRBJ1-5

DNA: TGTGCCAGCGAGCGGACAGGGGGCGCGGTGAACACTGAAGCTTTCTTT
CDR3: CASERTGGAVNTEAFF
V: TRBV28
D: TRBD1
size: few
length: 16
J: TRBJ1-1

DNA: TGCAGTGCGGAAAGCGGGGAGTTTACCGGGGAGCTGTTTTTT
CDR3: CSAESGEFTGELFF
V: TRBV20-1
D: TRBD2
size: many
length: 14
J: TRBJ2-2

DNA: TGTGCCAGCAGCCAAGTTGGGGAGCGCGAGCAGTACTTC
CDR3: CASSQVGEREQYF
V: TRBV4-2
D: -
size: few
length: 13
J: TRBJ2-7

DNA: TGTGCCAGTAGGTTCCGAGAGCGGGGTGAGCAGTACTTC
CDR3: CASRFRERGEQYF
V: TRBV19
D: TRBD2
size: few
length: 13
J: TRBJ2-7

DNA: TGTGCCAGCAGCCAAGCGGGAGCCAAAAACATTCAGTACTTC
CDR3: CASSQAGAKNIQYF
V: TRBV4-2
D: -
size: many
length: 14
J: TRBJ2-4

DNA: TGTGCCAGCAGCTTATTTCCCTCAAAGACAGCGAGCACTGAAGCTTTCTTT
CDR3: CASSLFPSKTASTEAFF
V: TRBV7-8
D: -
size: -
length: 17
J: TRBJ1-1

DNA: TGTGCCAGCAGACAAGGGGGCAAGACCTACGAGCAGTACTTC
CDR3: CASRQGGKTYEQYF
V: TRBV28
D: TRBD1
size: -
length: 14
J: TRBJ2-7